Listed below are T cell receptor beta chains from one sample, sequenced in a study of blood T cell repertoires in COVID-19. TCRdb's copy holds only in-frame clones and misses some; the assay was immunoSEQ multiplex PCR. The table records 55,000 to 75,000 clones, roughly 82% of them present only once. Sequencing input: peripheral blood. The source is a man older than 75 with active COVID-19. CDR3s include the opening cysteine and the closing phenylalanine or tryptophan. Fields, in order: J gene, D gene, V gene, clone size, CDR3 DNA, CDR3 protein. The D gene is left open where the match is weak. The size of a clone is reported for some rows only, either as once, few or many, or as a class for expanded clones.

j_gene: TRBJ1-2; d_gene: TRBD1; v_gene: TRBV3-1/TRBV3-2; abundance: -; CDR3nt: TGTGCCAGCAGCCTTGCCGGGACAGCGAGGAAAAGAGGCTACACCTTC; CDR3aa: CASSLAGTARKRGYTF
j_gene: TRBJ2-3; d_gene: TRBD2; v_gene: TRBV24-1; abundance: -; CDR3nt: TGTGCCACCAGTGAGATAGGGCTAGCGGGAGGTAAAGATACGCAGTATTTT; CDR3aa: CATSEIGLAGGKDTQYF
j_gene: TRBJ1-1; d_gene: TRBD1; v_gene: TRBV2; abundance: once; CDR3nt: TGTGCCAGCAGTGGACAGGGGTACACTGAAGCTTTCTTT; CDR3aa: CASSGQGYTEAFF
j_gene: TRBJ2-7; d_gene: TRBD2; v_gene: TRBV15; abundance: -; CDR3nt: TGTGCCACCAGCAATTTGGGGACTAGCGAGGCCTACGAGCAGTACTTC; CDR3aa: CATSNLGTSEAYEQYF
j_gene: TRBJ2-1; d_gene: -; v_gene: TRBV9; abundance: -; CDR3nt: TGTGCCAGCAGCGAAGGAGGCTCCTACAATGAGCAGTTCTTC; CDR3aa: CASSEGGSYNEQFF
j_gene: TRBJ2-5; d_gene: TRBD2; v_gene: TRBV6-5; abundance: once; CDR3nt: TGTGCCAGCAGTTACAAAGGACTAGCGATAAAAGAGACCCAGTACTTC; CDR3aa: CASSYKGLAIKETQYF
j_gene: TRBJ1-5; d_gene: -; v_gene: TRBV3-1/TRBV3-2; abundance: -; CDR3nt: TGTGCCAGCAGCCCTTACAGGGTTGGTCAGCCCCAGCATTTT; CDR3aa: CASSPYRVGQPQHF
j_gene: TRBJ2-7; d_gene: -; v_gene: TRBV6-2/TRBV6-3; abundance: -; CDR3nt: TGTGCCAGCAGTTACGGGAGGTACGAGCAGTACTTC; CDR3aa: CASSYGRYEQYF
j_gene: TRBJ2-7; d_gene: -; v_gene: TRBV7-2; abundance: -; CDR3nt: TGTGCCAGCAGCTTCGGGGTTTTGGGCGAGCAGTACTTC; CDR3aa: CASSFGVLGEQYF
j_gene: TRBJ2-4; d_gene: TRBD2; v_gene: TRBV11-3; abundance: -; CDR3nt: TGTGCCAGCAGCTTAGACGGTAGCGGGGTTCAGTACTTC; CDR3aa: CASSLDGSGVQYF
j_gene: TRBJ2-3; d_gene: -; v_gene: TRBV18; abundance: once; CDR3nt: TGTGCCAGCTCAGTTACAGGAGCAGATACGCAGTATTTT; CDR3aa: CASSVTGADTQYF
j_gene: TRBJ2-1; d_gene: TRBD1; v_gene: TRBV7-9; abundance: -; CDR3nt: TGTGCCAGCAGCTCCCGACAGGGGTCCCGCAATGAGCAGTTCTTC; CDR3aa: CASSSRQGSRNEQFF
j_gene: TRBJ2-7; d_gene: -; v_gene: TRBV27; abundance: -; CDR3nt: TGTGCCAGCAGTTCGACTCAGGGGGGTAGATACGAGCAGTACTTC; CDR3aa: CASSSTQGGRYEQYF
j_gene: TRBJ2-3; d_gene: -; v_gene: TRBV12-3/TRBV12-4; abundance: -; CDR3nt: TGTGCCAGCAGCCAAATTCCAGATACGCAGTATTTT; CDR3aa: CASSQIPDTQYF
j_gene: TRBJ2-5; d_gene: -; v_gene: TRBV20-1; abundance: -; CDR3nt: TGCAGTGCTAGTATCGGGGAAGAGACCCAGTACTTC; CDR3aa: CSASIGEETQYF
j_gene: TRBJ2-3; d_gene: TRBD1; v_gene: TRBV9; abundance: -; CDR3nt: TGTGCCAGCAGCGGCGGACAGGGGGCTGTCCCAGATACGCAGTATTTT; CDR3aa: CASSGGQGAVPDTQYF
j_gene: TRBJ2-2; d_gene: -; v_gene: TRBV7-7; abundance: -; CDR3nt: TGTGCCAGCAGCGAACACTGGACTGACCCCGGGGAGCTGTTTTTT; CDR3aa: CASSEHWTDPGELFF
j_gene: TRBJ1-2; d_gene: TRBD1; v_gene: TRBV5-1; abundance: -; CDR3nt: TGCGCCAGCAGCCCAACGTTTACGGGACAGGGGAACTATGGCTACACCTTC; CDR3aa: CASSPTFTGQGNYGYTF
j_gene: TRBJ2-5; d_gene: TRBD1; v_gene: TRBV9; abundance: -; CDR3nt: TGTGCCAGCAGCCCAACGACAGGGAGAGAGACCCAGTACTTC; CDR3aa: CASSPTTGRETQYF
j_gene: TRBJ1-2; d_gene: TRBD1; v_gene: TRBV30; abundance: -; CDR3nt: TGTGCCTGGAGGGACAGGGGGGGAAGTGGCTACACCTTC; CDR3aa: CAWRDRGGSGYTF
j_gene: TRBJ2-3; d_gene: TRBD2; v_gene: TRBV5-4; abundance: few; CDR3nt: TGTGCCAGCAGCTTGAAACAGCGGGGGGGCAGGGATACGCAGTATTTT; CDR3aa: CASSLKQRGGRDTQYF
j_gene: TRBJ1-3; d_gene: -; v_gene: TRBV15; abundance: few; CDR3nt: TGTGCCACCAGCAGAGACCTCTTCACCATATATTTT; CDR3aa: CATSRDLFTIYF
j_gene: TRBJ1-1; d_gene: -; v_gene: TRBV19; abundance: few; CDR3nt: TGTGCCAGTAGTCGGTACACTGAAGCTTTCTTT; CDR3aa: CASSRYTEAFF
j_gene: TRBJ2-3; d_gene: TRBD2; v_gene: TRBV14; abundance: -; CDR3nt: TGTGCCAGCAGCCGCCAACTAGCGAGCACAGATACGCAGTATTTT; CDR3aa: CASSRQLASTDTQYF